What follows describes a single T cell receptor (beta chain). The target antigen is unknown. This record belongs to a study of cytomegalovirus exposure and HLA in healthy donors. Study outcomes and limitations: Rarity characterized most TCR sequences, yet some public TCRs appeared in many donors. There were three CMV-associated chains whose specificity for CMV antigens was confirmed in vitro. According to the study, around 180 TCR beta chains were cytomegalovirus-associated.

Clones were sequenced by immunoSEQ multiplex PCR, and TCRdb holds only the in-frame ones, with some missing. The sample shows tens of thousands of clones, 91% of them seen only once. It was the approximately 110-subject validation cohort, separate from the roughly 700-subject first cohort, to which the donors belonged. The germline CDR1 and CDR2 sequences are SGHTA and FQGTGA. CDR3 length: 15 amino acids. V lost 5 bases and J 3 bases, leaving 16 bases between the germline ends. The genes are TRBV7-3 and TRBJ2-5; tentatively, D is TRBD1 (8 bases). Input material: PBMCs. The sequence was obtained from a woman aged 30 to 39 in good health and CMV-seronegative. The CDR3 loop is CASSLGQGGKETQYF. CDR3 nucleotides: TGTGCCAGCAGCCTTGGACAGGGAGGGAAAGAGACCCAGTACTTC. Full variable domain (remainder filled in from reference TRBV7-3 and TRBJ2-5): GAGVSQTPSNKVTEKGKYVELRCDPISGHTALYWYRQSLGQGPEFLIYFQGTGAADDSGLPNDRFFAVRPEGSVSTLKIQRTERGDSAVYLCASSLGQGGKETQYFGPGTRLLVL.